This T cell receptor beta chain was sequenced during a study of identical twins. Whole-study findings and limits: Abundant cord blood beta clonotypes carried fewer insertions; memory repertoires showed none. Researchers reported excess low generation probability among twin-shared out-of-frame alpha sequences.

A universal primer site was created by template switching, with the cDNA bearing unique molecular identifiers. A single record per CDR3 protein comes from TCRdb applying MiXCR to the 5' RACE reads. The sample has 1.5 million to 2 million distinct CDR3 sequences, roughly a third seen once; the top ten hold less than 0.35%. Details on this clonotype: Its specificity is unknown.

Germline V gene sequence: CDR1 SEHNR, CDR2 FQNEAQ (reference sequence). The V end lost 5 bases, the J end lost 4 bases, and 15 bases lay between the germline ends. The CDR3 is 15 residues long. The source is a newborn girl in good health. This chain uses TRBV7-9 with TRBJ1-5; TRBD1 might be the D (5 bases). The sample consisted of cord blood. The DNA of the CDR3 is TGTGCCAGCAGCCCAGCGGGCAGGGATAATCAGCCCCAGCATTTT. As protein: CASSPAGRDNQPQHF.